This is a list of T cell receptor beta chains from one sample in a study of shared clonotypes between healthy human individuals. Repertoires were generated with immunoSEQ multiplex PCR, while TCRdb's copy carries only in-frame clones and drops some. The profile shows 2 million to 2.5 million clones, nearly 97% of them singletons. The sample consisted of naive CD4+ T cells sorted from blood. The receptors were gathered from a man aged 18 to 29 in good health. The CDR3 runs from the conserved cysteine through the conserved F or W. Fields, in order: clone size, V gene, D gene, J gene, CDR3 protein, CDR3 DNA. The D gene is left open where the match is weak. Clone size is given for some rows only: seen once, a few or many times, or a class if the clone is expanded.

clone_size: NA
v_call: TRBV11-3
d_call: TRBD1
j_call: TRBJ1-6
cdr3_aa: CASSLDRGAPLHF
cdr3_nt: TGCGCCAGCAGCTTAGACAGGGGTGCACCCCTCCACTTT

clone_size: NA
v_call: TRBV19
d_call: TRBD1
j_call: TRBJ1-5
cdr3_aa: CASSMGQGRGNQPQHF
cdr3_nt: TGTGCCAGTAGTATGGGACAGGGAAGGGGCAATCAGCCCCAGCATTTT

clone_size: NA
v_call: TRBV28
d_call: TRBD1
j_call: TRBJ2-1
cdr3_aa: CASSFRDRFNEQFF
cdr3_nt: TGTGCCAGCAGTTTCCGGGACAGGTTCAATGAGCAGTTCTTC

clone_size: NA
v_call: TRBV6-6
d_call: NA
j_call: TRBJ1-1
cdr3_aa: CASSYSGVTEAFF
cdr3_nt: TGTGCCAGCAGTTACTCGGGGGTTACTGAAGCTTTCTTT

clone_size: once
v_call: TRBV12-5
d_call: NA
j_call: TRBJ1-6
cdr3_aa: CASGLDRDYNSPLHF
cdr3_nt: TGTGCTAGTGGTTTGGACAGGGACTATAATTCACCCCTCCACTTT

clone_size: NA
v_call: TRBV4-1
d_call: NA
j_call: TRBJ1-1
cdr3_aa: CASSQTSTPWAFF
cdr3_nt: TGCGCCAGCAGCCAAACATCGACACCCTGGGCTTTCTTT

clone_size: NA
v_call: TRBV5-1
d_call: NA
j_call: TRBJ2-3
cdr3_aa: CASSSLQTDTQYF
cdr3_nt: TGCGCCAGCAGCTCCCTACAGACAGATACGCAGTATTTT

clone_size: once
v_call: TRBV7-2
d_call: NA
j_call: TRBJ2-7
cdr3_aa: CASSLVEYEQYF
cdr3_nt: TGTGCCAGCAGCTTAGTTGAATACGAGCAGTACTTC

clone_size: NA
v_call: TRBV11-2
d_call: TRBD2
j_call: TRBJ2-5
cdr3_aa: CASSRKPGLVRETQYF
cdr3_nt: TGTGCCAGCAGCCGAAAGCCGGGACTAGTAAGGGAGACCCAGTACTTC

clone_size: NA
v_call: TRBV7-2
d_call: NA
j_call: TRBJ1-5
cdr3_aa: CASSLNNQPQHF
cdr3_nt: TGTGCCAGCAGCTTAAATAATCAGCCCCAGCATTTT

clone_size: NA
v_call: TRBV28
d_call: NA
j_call: TRBJ1-1
cdr3_aa: CASSLWRTEAFF
cdr3_nt: TGTGCCAGCAGTTTATGGAGGACTGAAGCTTTCTTT

clone_size: NA
v_call: TRBV9
d_call: NA
j_call: TRBJ2-2
cdr3_aa: CASSVWSQGLVPGELFF
cdr3_nt: TGTGCCAGCAGCGTATGGTCCCAGGGCTTGGTTCCCGGGGAGCTGTTTTTT

clone_size: NA
v_call: TRBV30
d_call: TRBD2
j_call: TRBJ2-5
cdr3_aa: CAWSRASGGQETQYF
cdr3_nt: TGTGCCTGGAGTAGAGCTAGCGGGGGGCAAGAGACCCAGTACTTC

clone_size: NA
v_call: TRBV15
d_call: TRBD2
j_call: TRBJ2-6
cdr3_aa: CATSRDAAGAGANVLTF
cdr3_nt: TGTGCCACCAGCAGAGATGCGGCGGGAGCTGGGGCCAACGTCCTGACTTTC

clone_size: NA
v_call: TRBV18
d_call: NA
j_call: TRBJ1-2
cdr3_aa: CASSPLETNGYTF
cdr3_nt: TGTGCCAGCTCACCTCTTGAAACGAATGGCTACACCTTC

clone_size: once
v_call: TRBV29-1
d_call: NA
j_call: TRBJ1-4
cdr3_aa: CSVTATNEKLFF
cdr3_nt: TGCAGCGTGACAGCAACTAATGAAAAACTGTTTTTT

clone_size: NA
v_call: TRBV29-1
d_call: NA
j_call: TRBJ2-7
cdr3_aa: CSVESQAYEQYF
cdr3_nt: TGCAGCGTTGAATCCCAGGCCTACGAGCAGTACTTC

clone_size: once
v_call: TRBV9
d_call: NA
j_call: TRBJ1-3
cdr3_aa: CASSVSRHPSGNTIYF
cdr3_nt: TGTGCCAGCAGCGTATCCCGCCACCCCTCTGGAAACACCATATATTTT

clone_size: NA
v_call: TRBV12-5
d_call: NA
j_call: TRBJ2-6
cdr3_aa: CASGGDSGANVLTF
cdr3_nt: TGTGCTAGTGGGGGCGACTCTGGGGCCAACGTCCTGACTTTC

clone_size: NA
v_call: TRBV9
d_call: TRBD2
j_call: TRBJ2-5
cdr3_aa: CASSKGLADQETQYF
cdr3_nt: TGTGCCAGCAGCAAGGGACTAGCGGACCAAGAGACCCAGTACTTC

clone_size: NA
v_call: TRBV6-6
d_call: NA
j_call: TRBJ2-7
cdr3_aa: CASTGSGTSYEQYF
cdr3_nt: TGTGCCAGCACCGGTAGCGGAACCTCCTACGAGCAGTACTTC

clone_size: once
v_call: TRBV5-8
d_call: TRBD2
j_call: TRBJ2-7
cdr3_aa: CASSRWRGASDEQYF
cdr3_nt: TGTGCCAGCAGCCGGTGGCGGGGGGCGTCGGACGAGCAGTACTTC

clone_size: once
v_call: TRBV6-1
d_call: NA
j_call: TRBJ1-6
cdr3_aa: CASSEGPGGGSPLHF
cdr3_nt: TGTGCCAGCAGCGAAGGGCCGGGGGGAGGTTCACCCCTCCACTTT

clone_size: NA
v_call: TRBV7-9
d_call: TRBD2
j_call: TRBJ2-1
cdr3_aa: CASSFTSGGNEQFF
cdr3_nt: TGTGCCAGCAGCTTTACTAGCGGGGGCAATGAGCAGTTCTTC

clone_size: NA
v_call: TRBV15
d_call: TRBD1
j_call: TRBJ2-7
cdr3_aa: CATSTRQGLSYEQYF
cdr3_nt: TGTGCCACCAGCACTCGACAGGGGTTGTCCTACGAGCAGTACTTC

clone_size: NA
v_call: TRBV6-1
d_call: NA
j_call: TRBJ2-1
cdr3_aa: CASSEDHYNEQFF
cdr3_nt: TGTGCCAGCAGTGAAGACCACTACAATGAGCAGTTCTTC

clone_size: NA
v_call: TRBV5-1
d_call: NA
j_call: TRBJ1-2
cdr3_aa: CASSLEGDYGYTF
cdr3_nt: TGCGCCAGCAGCTTGGAGGGAGACTATGGCTACACCTTC

clone_size: NA
v_call: TRBV5-1
d_call: NA
j_call: TRBJ2-7
cdr3_aa: CASSLVTGSVYEQYF
cdr3_nt: TGCGCCAGCAGCTTGGTAACGGGCTCGGTCTACGAGCAGTACTTC

clone_size: NA
v_call: TRBV19
d_call: NA
j_call: TRBJ1-5
cdr3_aa: CASSLLGNQPQHF
cdr3_nt: TGTGCCAGTAGCCTCCTCGGCAATCAGCCCCAGCATTTT

clone_size: NA
v_call: TRBV7-9
d_call: TRBD1
j_call: TRBJ2-7
cdr3_aa: CASSLMKGAGYEQYF
cdr3_nt: TGTGCCAGCAGCTTAATGAAGGGGGCTGGGTACGAGCAGTACTTC

clone_size: NA
v_call: TRBV7-6
d_call: TRBD2
j_call: TRBJ2-1
cdr3_aa: CASSSSTSGYNEQFF
cdr3_nt: TGTGCCAGCAGCTCATCGACTAGCGGGTACAATGAGCAGTTCTTC

clone_size: NA
v_call: TRBV10-3
d_call: TRBD1
j_call: TRBJ2-2
cdr3_aa: CAISESGQDTGELFF
cdr3_nt: TGTGCCATCAGTGAGTCAGGACAGGACACCGGGGAGCTGTTTTTT